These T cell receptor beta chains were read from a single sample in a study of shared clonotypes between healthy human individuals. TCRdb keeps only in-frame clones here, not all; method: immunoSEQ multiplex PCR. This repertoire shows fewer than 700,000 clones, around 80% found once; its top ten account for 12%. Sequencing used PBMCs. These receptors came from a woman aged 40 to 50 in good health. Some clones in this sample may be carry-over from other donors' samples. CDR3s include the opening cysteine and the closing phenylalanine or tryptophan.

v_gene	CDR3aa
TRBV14	CASSQFRDVDEQYF
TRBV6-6	CASREAAYSNQPQHF
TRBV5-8	CASSSGQNTGELFF
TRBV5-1	CASSAGLDRLAKNIQYF
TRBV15	CATSRGGLADTDTQYF
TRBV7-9	CASSLALAGTHTEAFF
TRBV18	CASSKGTDETQYF
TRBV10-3	CAISEIFAATDTQYF
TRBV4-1	CASSQRQGPTLNYGYTF
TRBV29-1	CSVFAGDYEQYF
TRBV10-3	CATSGTDTQYF
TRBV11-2	CASSLAPRGSTQETQYF
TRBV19	CASSIQGQGPNTGELFF
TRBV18	CASSHKGDKNIQYF
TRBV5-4	CASSEQLQETQYF
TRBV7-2	CASSFGLPETQYF
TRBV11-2	CASSLWGQGQETQYF
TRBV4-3	CASSQPGNTEAFF
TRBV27	CASSLEGGAETQYF
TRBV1	CTSSLGQGPGQPQHF
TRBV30	CAWSRGGFSADTQYF